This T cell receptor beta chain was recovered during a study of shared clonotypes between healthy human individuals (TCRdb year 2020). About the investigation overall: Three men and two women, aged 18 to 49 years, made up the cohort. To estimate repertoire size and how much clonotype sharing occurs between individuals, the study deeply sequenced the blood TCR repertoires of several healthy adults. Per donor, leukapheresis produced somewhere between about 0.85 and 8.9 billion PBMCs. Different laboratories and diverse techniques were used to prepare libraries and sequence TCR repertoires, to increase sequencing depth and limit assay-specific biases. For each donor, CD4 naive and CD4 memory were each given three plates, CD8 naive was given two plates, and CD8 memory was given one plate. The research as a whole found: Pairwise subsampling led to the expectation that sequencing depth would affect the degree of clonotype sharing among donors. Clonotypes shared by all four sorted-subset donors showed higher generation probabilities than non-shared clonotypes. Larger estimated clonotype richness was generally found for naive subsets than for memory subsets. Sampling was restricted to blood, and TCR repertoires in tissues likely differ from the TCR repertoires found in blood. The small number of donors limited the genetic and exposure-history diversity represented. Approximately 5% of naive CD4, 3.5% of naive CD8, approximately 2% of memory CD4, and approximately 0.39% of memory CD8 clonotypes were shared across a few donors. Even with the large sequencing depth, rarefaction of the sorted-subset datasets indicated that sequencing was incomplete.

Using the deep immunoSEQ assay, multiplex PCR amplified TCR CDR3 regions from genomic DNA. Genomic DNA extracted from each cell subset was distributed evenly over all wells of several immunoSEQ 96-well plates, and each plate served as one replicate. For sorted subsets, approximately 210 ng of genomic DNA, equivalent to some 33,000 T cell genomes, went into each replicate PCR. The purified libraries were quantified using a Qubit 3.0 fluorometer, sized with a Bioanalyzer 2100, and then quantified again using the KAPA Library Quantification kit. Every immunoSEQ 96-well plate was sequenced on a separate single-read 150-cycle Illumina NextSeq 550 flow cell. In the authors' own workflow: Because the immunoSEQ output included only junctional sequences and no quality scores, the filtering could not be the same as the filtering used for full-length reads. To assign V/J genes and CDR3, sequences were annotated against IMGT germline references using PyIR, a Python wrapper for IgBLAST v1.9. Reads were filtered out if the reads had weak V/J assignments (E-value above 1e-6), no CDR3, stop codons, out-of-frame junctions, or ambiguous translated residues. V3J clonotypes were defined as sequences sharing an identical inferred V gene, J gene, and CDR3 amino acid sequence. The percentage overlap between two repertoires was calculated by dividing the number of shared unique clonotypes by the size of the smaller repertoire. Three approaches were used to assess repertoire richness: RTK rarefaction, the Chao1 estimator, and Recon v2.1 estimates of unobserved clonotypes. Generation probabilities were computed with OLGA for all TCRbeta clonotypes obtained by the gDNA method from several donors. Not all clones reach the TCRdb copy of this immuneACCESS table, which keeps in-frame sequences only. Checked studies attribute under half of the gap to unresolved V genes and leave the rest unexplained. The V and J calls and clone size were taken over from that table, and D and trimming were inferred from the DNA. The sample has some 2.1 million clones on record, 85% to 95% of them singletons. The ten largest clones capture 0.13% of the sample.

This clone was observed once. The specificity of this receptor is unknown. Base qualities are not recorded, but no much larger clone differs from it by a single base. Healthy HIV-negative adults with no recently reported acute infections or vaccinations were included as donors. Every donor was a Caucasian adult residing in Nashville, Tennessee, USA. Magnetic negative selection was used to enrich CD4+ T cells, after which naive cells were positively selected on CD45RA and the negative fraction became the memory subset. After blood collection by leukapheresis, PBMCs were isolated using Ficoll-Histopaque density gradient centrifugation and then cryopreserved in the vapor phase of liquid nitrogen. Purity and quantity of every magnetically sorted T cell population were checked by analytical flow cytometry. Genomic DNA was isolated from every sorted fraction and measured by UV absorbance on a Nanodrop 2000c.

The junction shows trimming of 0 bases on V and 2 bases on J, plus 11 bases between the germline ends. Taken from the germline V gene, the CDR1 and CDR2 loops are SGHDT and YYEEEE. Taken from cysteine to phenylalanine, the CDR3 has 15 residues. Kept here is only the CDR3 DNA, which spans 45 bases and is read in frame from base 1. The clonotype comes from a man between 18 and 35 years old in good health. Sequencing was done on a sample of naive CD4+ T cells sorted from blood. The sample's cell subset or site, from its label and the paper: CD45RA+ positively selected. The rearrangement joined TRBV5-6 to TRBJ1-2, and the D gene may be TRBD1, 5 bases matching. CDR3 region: CASSLEPGPNYGYTF. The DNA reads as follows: TGTGCCAGCAGCTTGGAGCCGGGGCCCAACTATGGCTACACCTTC.